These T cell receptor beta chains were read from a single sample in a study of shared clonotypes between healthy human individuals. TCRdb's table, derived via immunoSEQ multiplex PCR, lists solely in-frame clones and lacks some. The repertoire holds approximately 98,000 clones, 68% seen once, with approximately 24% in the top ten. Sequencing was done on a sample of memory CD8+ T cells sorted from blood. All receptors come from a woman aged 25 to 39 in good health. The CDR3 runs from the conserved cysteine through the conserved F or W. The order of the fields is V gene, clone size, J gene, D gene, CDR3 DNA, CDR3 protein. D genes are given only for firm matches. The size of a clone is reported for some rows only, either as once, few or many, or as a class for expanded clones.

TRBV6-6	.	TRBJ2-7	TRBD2	TGTGCCAGCAGATCAAGCGGGATGCCCTACGAGCAGTACTTC	CASRSSGMPYEQYF
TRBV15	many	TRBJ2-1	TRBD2	TGTGCCACCGGAAGGGTAGCGGGAGTCCATGAGCAGTTCTTC	CATGRVAGVHEQFF
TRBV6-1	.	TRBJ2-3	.	TGTGCCTCTTGGACCGGGCTGAGCACAGATACGCAGTATTTT	CASWTGLSTDTQYF
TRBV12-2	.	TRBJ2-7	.	TGTGCAAGTCGCTTAGGGCCGATGGACAGCTTAACCTACGAGCAGTACTTC	CASRLGPMDSLTYEQYF
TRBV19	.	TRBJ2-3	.	TGTGCCAGTAGTACGCGCGGAGAACTCACAGATACGCAGTATTTT	CASSTRGELTDTQYF
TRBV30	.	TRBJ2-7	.	TGTGCCTGGAGTGTACTATACGAGCAGTACTTC	CAWSVLYEQYF
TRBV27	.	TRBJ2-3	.	TGTGCCAGCAGTTTAATAGGACACCGGACAATAGCGGATACGCAGTATTTT	CASSLIGHRTIADTQYF
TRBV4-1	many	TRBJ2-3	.	TGCGCCAGCAGCCCTAGGGTTAGCGGCCCCACAGATACGCAGTATTTT	CASSPRVSGPTDTQYF
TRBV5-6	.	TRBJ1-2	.	TGTGCCAGCAGCTTGGGGGGGAATGGCTACACCTTC	CASSLGGNGYTF
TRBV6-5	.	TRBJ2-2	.	TGTGCCACCACCCCTCTCCAGAACACCGGGGAGCTGTTTTTT	CATTPLQNTGELFF
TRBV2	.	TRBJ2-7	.	TGTGCCAGCAGTGTAAGATTACAGACCTACGAGCAGTACTTC	CASSVRLQTYEQYF
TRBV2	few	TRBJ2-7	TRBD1	TGTGCCAGCAGTGAAGGTTGGGGACAGGGGACCTACGAGCAGTACTTC	CASSEGWGQGTYEQYF
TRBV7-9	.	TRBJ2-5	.	TGTGCCAGCAGCTTAGGGAACAGGGTAAAAGAGACCCAGTACTTC	CASSLGNRVKETQYF
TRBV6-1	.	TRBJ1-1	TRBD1	TGTGCCAGCAGTGAAGGTGAGGGGGCATGGACTGAAGCTTTCTTT	CASSEGEGAWTEAFF
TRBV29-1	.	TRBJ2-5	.	TGCAGCGTTGAAGATCACTTGGGAACAGGAGGGGAGACCCAGTACTTC	CSVEDHLGTGGETQYF
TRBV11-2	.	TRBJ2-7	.	TGTGCCAGCAGCTTGGGTACTACTACGTTGGAGTACTTC	CASSLGTTTLEYF
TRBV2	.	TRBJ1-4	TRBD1	TGTGCCAGCAGCTGGGACAGGGGGAACGAAAAACTGTTTTTT	CASSWDRGNEKLFF
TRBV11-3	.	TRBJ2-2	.	TGTGCCAGCAGCTTATCCGGTGGCCAGACCGGGGAGCTGTTTTTT	CASSLSGGQTGELFF
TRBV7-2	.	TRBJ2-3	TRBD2	TGTGCCAGCAGCCCCCATAGCGGGAGGACGACAGATACGCAGTATTTT	CASSPHSGRTTDTQYF
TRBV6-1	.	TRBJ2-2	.	TGTGCCAGCAGTCAGGGGGAGGACACCGGGGAGCTGTTTTTT	CASSQGEDTGELFF
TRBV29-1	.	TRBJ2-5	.	TGCAGCGTTGTTTCTGGGGAGTGGTTTGAGACCCAGTACTTC	CSVVSGEWFETQYF
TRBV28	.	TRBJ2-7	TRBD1	TGTGCCAGCAGCTCCCTTTCCCCGGGACAGGGTAACGAGCAGTACTTC	CASSSLSPGQGNEQYF
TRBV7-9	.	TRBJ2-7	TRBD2	TGTGCCAGCAGCGCAACTAGCGGGAGGGCGGCCGAGCAGTACTTC	CASSATSGRAAEQYF
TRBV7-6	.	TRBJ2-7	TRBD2	TGTGCCAGCAGCTCGTCCCGGGAGGCCTACGAGCAGTACTTC	CASSSSREAYEQYF
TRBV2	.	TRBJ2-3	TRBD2	TGTGCCAGCAGGGGCCTAGCGGGACGCACAGATACGCAGTATTTT	CASRGLAGRTDTQYF
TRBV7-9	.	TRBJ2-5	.	TGTGCCAGCAGCTTATTCTGGCAACCTAAAGAGACCCAGTACTTC	CASSLFWQPKETQYF
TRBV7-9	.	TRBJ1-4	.	TGTGCCAGCAGCTTCGGAAAACCGGGACGGAAAGAAAAACTGTTTTTT	CASSFGKPGRKEKLFF
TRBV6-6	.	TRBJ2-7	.	TGTGCCAGCAGCTCAGACTCGTTTTACGAGCAGTACTTC	CASSSDSFYEQYF
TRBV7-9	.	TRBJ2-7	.	TGTGCCAGCAGCCTAGACTACGAGCAGTACTTC	CASSLDYEQYF
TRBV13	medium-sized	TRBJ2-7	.	TGTGCCAGCAGCTTAGAGGGGGACACTACCTACGAGCAGTACTTC	CASSLEGDTTYEQYF
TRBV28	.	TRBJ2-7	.	TGTGCCAGCGGCCCTGGGACTCCACTTCTACTCTCCTACGAGCAGTACTTC	CASGPGTPLLLSYEQYF
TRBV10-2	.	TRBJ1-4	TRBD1	TGCGCCAGCAGTGACCCGACAGGGAGAACTTTCGCAACTAATGAAAAACTGTTTTTT	CASSDPTGRTFATNEKLFF
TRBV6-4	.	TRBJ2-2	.	TGTGCCAGCAGTTCCACGAACACCGGGGAGCTGTTTTTT	CASSSTNTGELFF
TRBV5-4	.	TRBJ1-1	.	TGTGCCAGCAGCTCCCCTGGGGTCGCTGAAGCTTTCTTT	CASSSPGVAEAFF
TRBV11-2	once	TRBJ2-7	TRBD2	TGTGCCAGCAGTCCGACTAGCGGGAAGAGCTCCTACGAGCAGTACTTC	CASSPTSGKSSYEQYF
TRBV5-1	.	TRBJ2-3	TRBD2	TGCGCCAGCAGCCCGGGACTAGCGGGGCTGGGGACAGATACGCAGTATTTT	CASSPGLAGLGTDTQYF
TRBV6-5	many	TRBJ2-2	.	TGTGCCAGCAGGGCCCCGAGGGTCCACACCGGGGAGCTGTTTTTT	CASRAPRVHTGELFF
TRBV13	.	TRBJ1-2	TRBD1	TGTGCCAGCAGCCTGGGACAGGGGGGGTATGGCTACACCTTC	CASSLGQGGYGYTF
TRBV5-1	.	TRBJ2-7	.	TGCGCCAGCCAGTATATGGGGCCCGAGCAGTACTTC	CASQYMGPEQYF
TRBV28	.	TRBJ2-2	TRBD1	TGTGCCAGCAGGCCGACAGGGCGTGAGGACACCGGGGAGCTGTTTTTT	CASRPTGREDTGELFF
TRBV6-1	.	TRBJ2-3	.	TGTGCCAGCAGGAAGCTACTGGGCACTTCAGATACGCAGTATTTT	CASRKLLGTSDTQYF
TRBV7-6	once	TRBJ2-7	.	TGTGCCAGCAGGGATCGGTACAGCTCCTACGAGCAGTACTTC	CASRDRYSSYEQYF
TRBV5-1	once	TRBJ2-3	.	TGCGCCAGCAGCTTGGAAGGCCCCAGGAGCGGAGATACGCAGTATTTT	CASSLEGPRSGDTQYF
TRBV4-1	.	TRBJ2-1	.	TGCGCCAGCAGCCAAGGACTGTACAATGAGCAGTTCTTC	CASSQGLYNEQFF
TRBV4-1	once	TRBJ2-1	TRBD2	TGCGCCAGCAGCCAAGTGACTAGCGGAGACAATGAGCAGTTCTTC	CASSQVTSGDNEQFF
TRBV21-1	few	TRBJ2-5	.	TGTGCCAGCAGCAAATTTTGCCCCCATAAAGACAGCCTGAAGACCCAGTACTTC	CASSKFCPHKDSLKTQYF
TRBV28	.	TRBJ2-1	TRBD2	TGTGCCAGCAGTTTAGGACTAGCGCGATATAATGAGCGTGGAAGAGTGCAGTTCTTC	CASSLGLARYNERGRVQFF
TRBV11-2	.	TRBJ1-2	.	TGTGCCAGCAGCTTAGAGGGCAGCTATGGCTACACCTTC	CASSLEGSYGYTF
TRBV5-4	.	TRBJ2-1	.	TGTGCCAGCAGCTTGGATATGTGGGAGCAGTTCTTC	CASSLDMWEQFF
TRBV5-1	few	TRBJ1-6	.	TGCGCCAGCAGCTTGGGAAGGGACGGATGGAGCTCCTATAATTCACCCCTCCACTTT	CASSLGRDGWSSYNSPLHF
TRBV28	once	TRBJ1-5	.	TGTGCCAGCAGTTTCGTTTTGGGACAGCCCCAGCATTTT	CASSFVLGQPQHF
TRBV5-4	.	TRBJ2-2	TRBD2	TGTGCCAGCAGCTACGGGACTAGCGGGAGGGCCGAGCTTGCGGTGCTGTTTTTT	CASSYGTSGRAELAVLFF
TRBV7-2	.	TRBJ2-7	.	TGTGCCAGCAGCTTAGATTGGGGAAACTACGAGCAGTACTTC	CASSLDWGNYEQYF